The 21 T cell receptor beta chains below were found in one sample sequenced in a study of CXCR3-negative and CXCR3-positive naive CD8 T cells. Researchers prepared the TRB cDNA libraries using 5' RACE with UMI labels. TCRdb re-called the 5' RACE reads, yielding one record per CDR3 amino acid sequence without DNA. The sample includes about 57,000 distinct CDR3 sequences. Sequenced input: memory CD8+ T cells from blood. These receptors all come from a human donor in good health. Some clones in this sample may be carry-over from other donors' samples.

V usage is TRBV7-9 and J usage is TRBJ2-5. The CDR3 is 15 residues long. Germline CDR1 and CDR2: SEHNR and FQNEAQ (reference sequence). CDR3 region: CASSSPYKAGQTQYF.

The rearrangement links TRBV11-2 to TRBJ2-5; TCRdb indicates TRBD2, and absent DNA this call remains unverified. Looked up from germline, CDR1 is SGHAT and CDR2 is FQNNGV. CDR3 length equals 15 residues. The CDR3 region is CASSRGLAEQETQYF.

This chain connects TRBV6-5 to TRBJ1-5; as DNA is missing, the TRBD1 call by TCRdb cannot be tested. Germline V gene data show CDR1 as MNHEY and CDR2 as SVGAGI. This CDR3 contains 15 residues. The CDR3 protein is CASSLGQGRRGPQHF.

In terms of frequency, this clonotype is medium-sized. The rearrangement uses TRBV20-1 and TRBJ2-7; TCRdb's D gene call, TRBD2, goes unchecked for lack of DNA. CDR1 and CDR2 from the germline V gene are DFQATT and SNEGSKA (reference sequence). CDR3 length: 14 amino acids. CDR3 amino acids: CSARSGGVDYEQYF.

The rearrangement uses TRBV12-3 or TRBV12-4 and TRBJ1-4; TCRdb returns TRBD1, unconfirmable since there is no DNA. The CDR3 runs 16 residues. CDR3 loop: CASSPSQWGNGEKLFF.

The V call is TRBV12-3 or TRBV12-4, the J call TRBJ2-2. The CDR3 covers 13 residues. CDR3 in amino acids: CASSSTNTGELFF.

V usage is TRBV29-1 and J usage is TRBJ1-2; no DNA is available, so the TRBD1 call from TCRdb remains unchecked. This CDR3 is 13 amino acids long. The V gene's germline CDR1 is SQVTM and CDR2 ANQGSEA. CDR3 residues: CSVDRTSNYGYTF.

The V call is TRBV3-1, the J call TRBJ2-7; TCRdb selects TRBD1, and the lack of DNA leaves this call unchecked. Germline loops: CDR1 LGHDT, CDR2 YNNKEL (reference sequence). The CDR3 totals 15 residues. This CDR3 is CASSKSPRDYYEQYF.

The V gene is TRBV7-9, the J gene TRBJ2-7; TCRdb's D call of TRBD1 is untestable without DNA. This CDR3 comprises 16 residues. Germline V CDR1 and CDR2: SEHNR, FQNEAQ (reference sequence). The chain's CDR3 is CASSLPTGYRSYEQYF.

The chain uses TRBV7-9 and TRBJ1-3; TCRdb outputs TRBD1, but without DNA this stays unchecked. CDR3 length: 14 residues. Germline lookup yields CDR1 SEHNR and CDR2 FQNEAQ (reference sequence). The CDR3 reads CASSLAPQGNTIYF.

The rearrangement links TRBV6-1 to TRBJ2-7; the D call from TCRdb, TRBD1, cannot be confirmed without DNA. CDR1 and CDR2 from the germline V gene are MNHNS and SASEGT. CDR3 length equals 16 residues. CDR3 amino acids: CASSEAPGNGAYEQYF.

V and J are TRBV4-2 and TRBJ1-2; the TRBD1 assignment by TCRdb is unverifiable without DNA. There are 16 residues in the CDR3. Germline assignment: CDR1 LGHNA and CDR2 YNFKEQ. CDR3: CASSPNYQGGNYGYTF.

The chain joins TRBV6-4 to TRBJ1-1. CDR3 size: 14 residues. Per germline, CDR1 MRHNA and CDR2 SNTAGT. The CDR3: CASSDSHGNTEAFF.

The chain is built from TRBV12-3 or TRBV12-4 and TRBJ1-2. The CDR3 has 13 amino acids. The CDR3 protein is CASINSDNYGYTF.

The chain combines TRBV29-1 with TRBJ2-3; TCRdb designates TRBD1, a call that cannot be tested without DNA. The CDR3 extends over 13 amino acids. Germline CDR1 is SQVTM and CDR2 is ANQGSEA. CDR3: CSVLGPESDTQYF.

V is TRBV4-2 and J is TRBJ2-1; with no DNA, the TCRdb D assignment of TRBD1 cannot be verified. The CDR3 is 15 residues long. CDR1 and CDR2 from the germline V gene are LGHNA and YNFKEQ. CDR3 sequence reads: CASSQDWDGTNEQFF.

The rearrangement uses TRBV3-1 and TRBJ2-1; TCRdb calls TRBD1, which cannot be checked without DNA. This CDR3 contains 16 residues. The germline gives CDR1 LGHDT, CDR2 YNNKEL (reference sequence). The CDR3 loop is CASSQDRGFSYNEQFF.

V is TRBV29-1 and J is TRBJ2-7; TCRdb's D gene call, TRBD1, goes unchecked for lack of DNA. The CDR3 extends over 13 amino acids. The germline CDR1 and CDR2 sequences are SQVTM and ANQGSEA. CDR3 protein: CSARTASSYEQYF.

The chain uses TRBV29-1 and TRBJ2-7; TCRdb's D gene call, TRBD1, goes unchecked for lack of DNA. The CDR3 loop spans 14 amino acids. Germline values: CDR1 SQVTM, CDR2 ANQGSEA. The CDR3 loop is CSVDLGQGAYEQYF.

CDR3 sequence: CASNERRGLGYPYNEQFF. The genes are TRBV12-3 or TRBV12-4 and TRBJ2-1; TCRdb names TRBD2, which stays unverified in the absence of DNA. CDR3 length: 18 amino acids.

The genes are TRBV7-8 and TRBJ1-1. The CDR3 has 14 amino acids. Germline lookup yields CDR1 SGHVS and CDR2 FQNEAQ. CDR3 sequence: CASSLELGLPEAFF.